This passage covers 23 T cell receptor beta chains from one sample sequenced in a study of T-cell reconstitution after alpha-beta-depleted transplantation in children. The TCRbeta library incorporated unique molecular identifiers. From the PCR reads, TCRdb called clonotypes with MiXCR, one entry per CDR3 protein. The sample lists around 300,000 distinct CDR3 sequences; around 10% were seen once. This specimen consisted of PBMCs, obtained before TCRalphabeta/CD19-depleted stem cell transplant. The receptors shown here come from a boy under two years old with acute myeloid leukemia, due to receive a stem cell transplant.

Many counts were recorded for this clonotype. V is TRBV7-6 and J is TRBJ2-7, with D unresolved. The V gene's germline CDR1 is SGHVS and CDR2 FNYEAQ. The V gene lost 2 bases and the J gene lost 4 bases, with 6 bases spanning the gap. The CDR3 is made up of 12 amino acids. The CDR3 nucleotides are TGTGCCAGCAGCTTAAGTGATTACGAGCAGTACTTC. Amino acids: CASSLSDYEQYF. The full variable domain, rest sourced from reference TRBV7-6 and TRBJ2-7, is GAGVSQSPRYKVTKRGQDVALRCDPISGHVSLYWYRQALGQGPEFLTYFNYEAQQDKSGLPNDRFSAERPEGSISTLTIQRTEQRDSAMYRCASSLSDYEQYFGPGTRLTVT.

This clonotype was seen ten or more times. The chain links TRBV29-1 to TRBJ2-1; 7 positions agree with TRBD2. The CDR3 spans 19 residues. CDR1 is SQVTM, CDR2 ANQGSEA, per germline. The J segment lost 5 bases and the V segment lost 3 bases, leaving 22 bases of the junction unmatched. The CDR3 DNA follows: TGCAGCGTTGATGAAAGATTCCGACTGGGGGGGAGGTCCCACAATGAGCAGTTCTTC. This sequence encodes CSVDERFRLGGRSHNEQFF.

This clonotype was detected ten times or more. The gene calls are TRBV20-1 and TRBJ2-7, with 10 bases fitting TRBD2. The trim removed 0 bases at V and 3 bases at J, leaving 8 bases unmatched. The CDR3 runs to 16 residues. Germline-derived CDR1 and CDR2 are DFQATT and SNEGSKA (reference sequence). CDR3 sequence reads: CSARDTPSGSNYEQYF. The CDR3 DNA reads TGCAGTGCTAGAGATACGCCTAGCGGGAGCAACTACGAGCAGTACTTC.

This clonotype has at least ten counts. The CDR3 loop reads CASSTPQIGGFRDTQYF. The DNA for the CDR3 is TGTGCCAGCAGCACTCCCCAAATAGGGGGGTTTAGAGATACGCAGTATTTT. This chain joins TRBV27 and TRBJ2-3, with D perhaps TRBD1 or TRBD2 (6 bases each). Germline CDR1 is MNHEY and CDR2 is SMNVEV (reference sequence). This CDR3 is built from 17 residues. V lost 6 bases and J lost 5, with 24 bases in between.

This clonotype was detected many times. The rearrangement links TRBV11-2 to TRBJ1-1, with a possible D match to TRBD1 (5 bases). In germline, CDR1 is SGHAT, CDR2 FQNNGV. This CDR3 contains 16 residues. Trimming stripped 1 base from V and 0 bases from J, with 12 bases between. The CDR3 here is CASSLAPGGVNTEAFF. The CDR3 nucleotides are TGTGCCAGCAGCTTAGCCCCCGGGGGGGTGAACACTGAAGCTTTCTTT.

Many counts were recorded for this clonotype. The CDR3 region has the DNA TGTGCCAGCAGTTTACCTGCCTTCGGGACTAGCGGGTACTACGAGCAGTACTTC. Encoded protein: CASSLPAFGTSGYYEQYF. The chain links TRBV28 to TRBJ2-7, with 12 nucleotides matching TRBD2. The V gene's germline CDR1 is MDHEN and CDR2 SYDVKM. V shed 2 bases, J shed 3 bases, and the junction held 11 bases outside the gene matches. The CDR3 runs 18 residues.

This chain connects TRBV29-1 to TRBJ2-7, with D possibly being TRBD1 or TRBD2 (5 bases each). V was cut by 4 bases and J by 4 bases, with 11 bases left in between. The germline CDR1 and CDR2 sequences are SQVTM and ANQGSEA. The CDR3 sequence is 12 residues long. DNA of the CDR3: TGCAGCGTTGGCAGGGACCTTTACGAGCAGTACTTC. This encodes CSVGRDLYEQYF.

In this sample, this clonotype turned up many times. The CDR3 DNA is TGTGCCAGCAGTTTCCGGAAGACTAGCGGGGGGAATGAGCAGTTCTTC. It specifies CASSFRKTSGGNEQFF. The chain has TRBV12-3 or TRBV12-4 and TRBJ2-1; TRBD2 aligns across 13 bases. The CDR3 contains 16 residues. The junction had 6 bases not matched to a gene; V was cut back by 3 bases and J by 7 bases.

There are many counts of this clonotype. The chain couples TRBV5-1 to TRBJ2-7; no clear D gene. CDR1 SGHRS and CDR2 YFSETQ come from the germline V gene. Trimming stripped 4 bases from V and 9 bases from J, with 17 bases between. CDR3 length equals 13 residues. The CDR3 is CASSLEGPPGQYF. In DNA, the CDR3 is TGCGCCAGCAGCCTCGAAGGCCCACCGGGGCAGTACTTC.

The chain joins TRBV6-2 or TRBV6-3 to TRBJ2-7, with 7 nucleotides matching TRBD1. Germline-derived CDR1 and CDR2 are MNHEY and SVGEGT. The CDR3 extends over 16 amino acids. Trimming cost V 4 bases and J 0 bases; bases outside gene matches: 9. The CDR3 sequence: CASSLPRTGSSYEQYF. The DNA of the CDR3 is TGTGCCAGCAGTTTGCCCCGGACAGGAAGCTCCTACGAGCAGTACTTC.

This clonotype was observed at least ten times. The J gene is TRBJ2-6, the V gene TRBV24-1; 7 nucleotides match TRBD2. The CDR3 contains 15 residues. Germline trimming cut 4 bases from V and 3 bases from J; bases unmatched to any gene: 2. Germline CDR1 reads KGHDR; CDR2 reads SFDVKD. The CDR3 loop reads CATSEAGVGANVLTF. The CDR3 DNA reads as TGTGCCACCAGTGAGGCGGGAGTTGGGGCCAACGTCCTGACTTTC.

For the CDR3, the DNA is TGTGCCAGCAGCTTACAAACAGGGTATCCATACGAGCAGTACTTC. Encoded protein: CASSLQTGYPYEQYF. The V call is TRBV5-6, the J call TRBJ2-7; the D gene is possibly TRBD1 (6 bases). CDR1 and CDR2 (germline): SGHDT, YYEEEE. V shed 2 bases and J shed 4 bases, with 16 bases lying between them. The CDR3 runs 15 residues.

This clonotype has ten or more counts. This chain links TRBV28 with TRBJ1-5; 7 bases fit TRBD1. Germline CDR1 and CDR2: MDHEN and SYDVKM. The CDR3 extends over 14 amino acids. CDR3 protein: CAAVPGQDNQPQHF. CDR3 coding DNA: TGTGCAGCAGTACCTGGACAGGACAATCAGCCCCAGCATTTT.

This clonotype was found many times. The chain links TRBV7-2 to TRBJ2-7; a weak D match, TRBD1 (5 bases). Germline V gene lookup returns CDR1 SGHTA and CDR2 FQGNSA. The CDR3 is 13 residues long. Trimming took off 3 bases at V and 3 bases at J, with 9 bases between the two ends. CDR3 sequence (DNA): TGTGCCAGCAGCTTGGACATCCTCTACGAGCAGTACTTC. Translating it yields CASSLDILYEQYF.

This clonotype was detected many times. This chain connects TRBV7-3 to TRBJ2-1; the D call may be TRBD1 or TRBD2 (5 bases each). The germline gives CDR1 SGHTA, CDR2 FQGTGA. The CDR3 consists of 14 residues. V lost 5 bases to trimming and J lost 5 bases, with 13 bases between them. For the CDR3, the DNA is TGTGCCAGCAGCCCGATCGGGGCTCACAATGAGCAGTTCTTC. This encodes CASSPIGAHNEQFF.

The rearrangement links TRBV3-1 to TRBJ2-3; D ambiguous. Between the trimmed V and J ends, which lost 2 bases and 4 bases, there was a span of 19 bases. CDR1 LGHDT and CDR2 YNNKEL come from the germline V gene (reference sequence). This CDR3 region has 17 residues. The CDR3 region is CASSQMGLGFPPDTQYF. In nucleotides, the CDR3 is TGTGCCAGCAGCCAAATGGGGTTGGGGTTTCCACCAGATACGCAGTATTTT.

On this clonotype: A much larger clone is a single base away; this may be a read error. Likely a read error: the CDR3 ends without its conserved phenylalanine or tryptophan. The J gene is TRBJ2-3, the V gene TRBV5-5; TRBD1 agrees at 10 bases. V gave up 0 bases and J gave up 6 bases; unmatched junction bases: 7. Germline CDR1 and CDR2: SGHKS and YYEKEE (reference sequence). This CDR3 has 16 amino acids. The CDR3 spells CASSLGRTGGFDTQYL. DNA for the CDR3: TGTGCCAGCAGCTTGGGAAGGACAGGGGGTTTCGATACGCAGTATTTG.

This clonotype was seen repeatedly, ten times or more. This rearrangement joins TRBV18 to TRBJ1-1; 10 nucleotides align to TRBD1. CDR3 size: 18 residues. The V and J ends lost 1 base and 1 base, in that order; junction bases with no gene match: 9. Germline values: CDR1 KGHSH, CDR2 LQKENI. The CDR3 spells CASSPQRTGGVPNTEAFF. CDR3 sequence (DNA): TGTGCCAGCTCACCACAAAGGACAGGGGGGGTACCGAACACTGAAGCTTTCTTT. Complete variable domain (other parts from reference TRBV18 and TRBJ1-1): NAGVMQNPRHLVRRRGQEARLRCSPMKGHSHVYWYRQLPEEGLKFMVYLQKENIIDESGMPKERFSAEFPKEGPSILRIQQVVRGDSAAYFCASSPQRTGGVPNTEAFFGQGTRLTVV.

The chain carries TRBV19 and TRBJ1-1, with 7 bases fitting TRBD1. J gave up 5 bases and V 0 bases, and 3 bases lay outside the gene matches. This CDR3 is 14 amino acids long. Germline V gene sequence: CDR1 LNHDA, CDR2 SQIVND (reference sequence). CDR3 protein: CASSIDLQGTEAFF. The DNA of the CDR3 is TGTGCCAGTAGTATAGATCTACAGGGGACTGAAGCTTTCTTT.

In its sample, this clonotype was seen many times. V usage is TRBV24-1 and J usage is TRBJ2-2, with D tentatively TRBD1 (6 bases). V was shortened by 5 bases and J by 4 bases, with 10 bases between the two germline ends. The CDR3 contains 14 residues. CDR1 is KGHDR, CDR2 SFDVKD, per germline. CDR3 bases: TGTGCCACCAGTGGCGCAGGGGTCACCGGGGAGCTGTTTTTT. This encodes CATSGAGVTGELFF.

This clonotype was observed at least ten times. The chain carries TRBV20-1 and TRBJ2-1; 8 nucleotides line up with TRBD2. The junction had 4 bases not matched to a gene; V was cut back by 2 bases and J by 4 bases. Germline CDR1 is DFQATT and CDR2 is SNEGSKA (reference sequence). CDR3 size: 14 residues. The CDR3 is CSARPAGAYNEQFF. CDR3 nucleotides: TGCAGTGCTAGACCAGCGGGGGCTTACAATGAGCAGTTCTTC.

At least ten counts were recorded for this clonotype. Here the CDR3 DNA reads TGTGCCAGCAGCTTCGTAGGGAGTAACTATGGCTACACCTTC. It encodes CASSFVGSNYGYTF. The chain joins TRBV7-2 to TRBJ1-2, with unresolved D. Germline CDR1 SGHTA, CDR2 FQGNSA. Trimming pared 3 bases from V and 1 base from J, leaving 9 bases between. The CDR3 has 14 amino acids.

This clonotype was observed at least ten times. Compared with germline, one end of the junction differs, possibly owing to a read error. CDR3 sequence reads: CSAVQGAKYGYTF. DNA for the CDR3: TGCAGTGCTGTTCAGGGGGCTAAATATGGCTACACCTTC. The chain has TRBV20-1 and TRBJ1-2; TRBD1 aligns across 8 bases. The germline V gene has CDR1 DFQATT and CDR2 SNEGSKA (reference sequence). The CDR3 runs 13 residues.